The 30 T cell receptor beta chains given below trace back to one sample, sequenced in a study of regulatory T cells in long-lasting Graves disease. The time point was: newly diagnosed GD, antithyroid drugs for less than 3 months. PBMCs were the source of the RNA used for TCR sequencing. Arm-PCR with iRepertoire HTBI primers amplified the CDR3 regions for these TCR beta libraries. TCRdb processed the multiplex PCR reads anew with MiXCR; each CDR3 protein has one entry. This table holds more than 450,000 distinct CDR3 sequences, roughly 17% found once. The sample also formed part of further work on T cells in Graves' hyperthyroidism and ophthalmopathy.

This sample comprised peripheral blood mononuclear cells (PBMCs), obtained at new diagnosis, from a patient treated with antithyroid drugs. The receptors were sampled from a man aged 40-55 years with Graves disease.

Many counts were recorded for this clonotype. The chain has TRBV12-3 or TRBV12-4 and TRBJ2-7; D might be TRBD2 (6 bases). With 6 bases removed from V and 4 bases from J, the gap between germline ends came to 10 bases. The CDR3 consists of 12 residues. The CDR3 protein is CASSPSEYEQYF. The CDR3 DNA reads as TGTGCCAGCAGCCCTAGCGAGTACGAGCAGTACTTC.

The sample holds many counts of this clonotype. The CDR3 coding sequence is TGTGCCAGCAGCTTGGCCAGCGGAGTCCTGAACTACGAGCAGTACTTC. This sequence encodes CASSLASGVLNYEQYF. The genes are TRBV5-6 and TRBJ2-7, with D tentatively TRBD2 (5 bases). Trimming shortened V by 0 bases and J by 3 bases, and 16 bases separated the two germline ends. The germline CDR1 and CDR2 sequences are SGHDT and YYEEEE. The CDR3 runs to 16 residues.

This clonotype occurred many times. This rearrangement joins TRBV27 to TRBJ2-1; 8 bases match TRBD2. Germline trimming cut 0 bases from V and 7 bases from J; bases unmatched to any gene: 11. The germline V gene has CDR1 MNHEY and CDR2 SMNVEV (reference sequence). The CDR3 contains 17 residues. CDR3 residues: CASSLSAPGGPWNEQFF. CDR3 DNA sequence: TGTGCCAGCAGTTTATCGGCCCCGGGAGGGCCGTGGAATGAGCAGTTCTTC.

In this sample, this clonotype turned up a few times. This rearrangement joins TRBV5-5 to TRBJ2-5, with D possibly matching TRBD2 (5 bases). Germline V gene lookup returns CDR1 SGHKS and CDR2 YYEKEE (reference sequence). V lost 4 bases to trimming and J lost 2 bases, with 15 bases between them. The CDR3 runs to 15 residues. Here the CDR3 DNA reads TGTGCCAGCAGCATACAAGCCGGGGATCAAGAGACCCAGTACTTC. Translating it yields CASSIQAGDQETQYF.

This clonotype was counted ten times or more. The genes are TRBV7-2 and TRBJ2-1; 13 bases agree with TRBD2. Unmatched junction bases numbered 7, after V lost 5 bases and J lost 9 bases. CDR1 and CDR2 from the germline V gene are SGHTA and FQGNSA. There are 15 residues in the CDR3. DNA of the CDR3: TGTGCCAGCAGCGCTACTAGCGGGAGGGCCACTGAGCAGTTCTTC. As protein: CASSATSGRATEQFF.

In this sample, this clonotype turned up a few times. The chain is built from TRBV18 and TRBJ2-3; D might be TRBD1 (6 bases). The CDR3 is made up of 17 amino acids. CDR1 and CDR2 from the germline V gene are KGHSH and LQKENI. Deletions cut 6 bases from V and 6 bases from J, with 25 bases between. The chain's CDR3 is CASSAQEGLTGVDTQYF. The CDR3, as DNA: TGTGCCAGCTCCGCACAGGAAGGTTTGACAGGTGTCGATACGCAGTATTTT.

This clonotype appeared a few times. The chain employs TRBV18 and TRBJ2-1, with 8 nucleotides matching TRBD1. The germline gives CDR1 KGHSH, CDR2 LQKENI. The CDR3 has 13 residues. Germline trimming cut 3 bases from V and 7 bases from J; bases unmatched to any gene: 2. In DNA form, the CDR3 reads TGTGCCAGCTCACCGGACAGGGTAAATGAGCAGTTCTTC. The encoded protein is CASSPDRVNEQFF.

This clonotype was observed a handful of times. The chain combines TRBV4-1 with TRBJ2-7; a possible D gene is TRBD1 (5 bases). Germline values: CDR1 MGHRA, CDR2 YSYEKL. There are 14 residues in the CDR3. Trimming took 1 base from V and 4 from J, leaving 11 bases between them. The CDR3 sequence: CASSQVRVAYEQYF. The CDR3 nucleotides read TGCGCCAGCAGCCAAGTCAGGGTTGCGTACGAGCAGTACTTC.

This clonotype was counted ten times or more. V is TRBV29-1 and J is TRBJ2-1; D possibly corresponds to TRBD2 (7 bases). Trimming took 5 bases from V and 9 from J, leaving 17 bases between them. The germline CDR1 and CDR2 sequences are SQVTM and ANQGSEA. This CDR3 is 13 amino acids long. This chain's CDR3 is CSVYAGGGGEQFF. The CDR3 nucleotides are TGCAGCGTTTATGCCGGGGGCGGGGGTGAGCAGTTCTTC.

The gene calls are TRBV2 and TRBJ2-1; TRBD2 matches at 9 bases. Germline loops: CDR1 SNHLY, CDR2 FYNNEI. The CDR3 runs to 15 residues. V trimming: 7 bases; J trimming: 4 bases; junction bases outside the gene matches: 8. CDR3 coding DNA: TGTGCCAGCATGGCAGCGGGAGGCGGGTACAATGAGCAGTTCTTC. Residues: CASMAAGGGYNEQFF.

In this sample, this clonotype turned up many times. This rearrangement joins TRBV13 to TRBJ1-1; TRBD1 agrees at 8 bases. This CDR3 comprises 13 residues. V shed 2 bases, J shed 5 bases, and the junction held 1 base outside the gene matches. The germline gives CDR1 PRHDT, CDR2 FYEKMQ (reference sequence). The CDR3 DNA reads as TGTGCCAGCAGCTTACAGGGGGCGACTGAAGCTTTCTTT. Its translation is CASSLQGATEAFF.

This clonotype was observed a handful of times. The rearrangement links TRBV6-1 to TRBJ2-2, with D perhaps TRBD1 (6 bases). The CDR3 loop spans 15 amino acids. Germline CDR1 reads MNHNS; CDR2 reads SASEGT. V was pared by 7 bases and J by 2 bases, with 14 bases between. The CDR3, as DNA: TGTGCCAGCATCCCCGGGACATACAACACCGGGGAGCTGTTTTTT. This encodes CASIPGTYNTGELFF.

This clonotype was recorded many times. The rearrangement joins TRBV28 to TRBJ1-5; TRBD1 aligns across 8 bases. The CDR3 is 16 amino acids. Germline V gene sequence: CDR1 MDHEN, CDR2 SYDVKM. Trimming took 6 bases from V and 7 from J; bases not matched to a gene: 14. The CDR3 DNA reads TGTGCCAGCAGAATTCATCGACAGGGGCTTCGACAGCCCCAGCATTTT. Its protein product is CASRIHRQGLRQPQHF.

This clonotype occurred a few times. The chain carries TRBV11-2 and TRBJ2-3, with D possibly TRBD1 on 5 matching bases. The germline V and J ends were trimmed by 4 bases and 2 bases, with 19 bases remaining between them. Germline V gene data show CDR1 as SGHAT and CDR2 as FQNNGV. This CDR3 has 17 amino acids. DNA for the CDR3: TGTGCCAGCAGCTCCCGCCGACAGACCATCTACACAGATACGCAGTATTTT. It is translated as CASSSRRQTIYTDTQYF.

This clonotype has at least ten counts. This sequence joins TRBV7-3 and TRBJ2-1, with 8 bases lining up with TRBD1. Losses at the gene ends were 3 bases for V and 7 bases for J; bases not matched to a gene: 5. The CDR3 contains 14 residues. Germline-derived CDR1 and CDR2 are SGHTA and FQGTGA. The DNA of the CDR3 is TGTGCCAGCAGCTTGGGGACAGGTTGGAATGAGCAGTTCTTC. Translating gives CASSLGTGWNEQFF.

The J gene is TRBJ2-1, the V gene TRBV2, with D tentatively TRBD2 (5 bases). The germline V gene encodes CDR1 SNHLY and CDR2 FYNNEI. The CDR3 has 14 amino acids. Trimming removed 5 bases at V and 6 bases at J, with 14 bases between. This CDR3 is CASSRPAVFNEQFF. CDR3 bases: TGTGCCAGCAGTCGGCCAGCGGTCTTCAATGAGCAGTTCTTC.

This clonotype came up many times. The chain employs TRBV20-1 and TRBJ1-3; 8 positions match TRBD1. Per germline, CDR1 DFQATT and CDR2 SNEGSKA (reference sequence). This CDR3 is 13 amino acids long. V was clipped by 6 bases and J by 4 bases; unmatched bases: 5. The CDR3 reads CSALTGAGNTIYF. The CDR3 DNA reads as TGCAGTGCCCTGACAGGGGCCGGAAACACCATATATTTT.

This clonotype was counted many times. This rearrangement joins TRBV7-9 to TRBJ2-3; a weak D match, TRBD2 (5 bases). Trimming left V 7 bases short and J 3 bases short, with 11 bases between. The CDR3 extends over 13 amino acids. Germline-derived CDR1 and CDR2 are SEHNR and FQNEAQ (reference sequence). CDR3 DNA: TGTGCCAGCACCCCCCGAGGGACAGATACGCAGTATTTT. This gives the protein CASTPRGTDTQYF.

The chain has TRBV6-2 or TRBV6-3 and TRBJ1-1, with D unresolved. V lost 6 bases to trimming and J lost 8 bases, with 13 bases between them. Germline V lookup: CDR1 MNHEY, CDR2 SVGEGT. The CDR3 is 12 amino acids. CDR3 loop: CASRQGRREAFF. The DNA for the CDR3 is TGTGCCAGCAGACAAGGACGAAGGGAAGCTTTCTTT.

This clonotype occurred many times. The rearrangement uses TRBV6-2 or TRBV6-3 and TRBJ2-5; 9 bases fit TRBD2. J was trimmed by 5 bases and V by 7 bases; bases with no gene match: 5. The CDR3 covers 13 residues. CDR1 is MNHEY, CDR2 SVGEGT, per germline. The CDR3 DNA sequence: TGTGCCAGCACTGGGGCGGGGGGGGAGACCCAGTACTTC. Encoded protein: CASTGAGGETQYF.

This clonotype was seen many times. This chain joins TRBV6-1 and TRBJ2-1, with D perhaps matching TRBD2 (5 bases). Germline values: CDR1 MNHNS, CDR2 SASEGT. CDR3 length equals 12 residues. The V end was cut by 6 bases, the J end by 5 bases, with 8 bases between. The chain's CDR3 is CASRSGNNEQFF. The DNA for the CDR3 is TGTGCCAGCAGGTCGGGAAACAATGAGCAGTTCTTC.

V and J are TRBV28 and TRBJ2-7, with TRBD1 matching over 10 bases. Germline CDR1 reads MDHEN; CDR2 reads SYDVKM. This CDR3 contains 14 residues. V trimming: 7 bases; J trimming: 3 bases; junction bases outside the gene matches: 6. CDR3 protein: CASIPGTGDYEQYF. In DNA, the CDR3 is TGTGCCAGCATTCCCGGGACAGGGGACTACGAGCAGTACTTC.

This clonotype was observed many times. This chain joins TRBV2 and TRBJ1-1, with D tentatively TRBD1 (6 bases). The germline V gene has CDR1 SNHLY and CDR2 FYNNEI. This CDR3 is built from 14 residues. With 0 bases removed from V and 7 bases from J, the gap between germline ends came to 12 bases. CDR3 sequence reads: CASSEAPRGGEAFF. The CDR3, as DNA: TGTGCCAGCAGTGAAGCCCCAAGGGGGGGTGAAGCTTTCTTT.

This clonotype was counted at least ten times. The chain combines TRBV5-5 with TRBJ2-5, with unresolved D. The V gene's germline CDR1 is SGHKS and CDR2 YYEKEE (reference sequence). This CDR3 is 14 amino acids long. Trimming removed 2 bases from V and 4 bases from J, with 12 bases in between. The DNA of the CDR3 is TGTGCCAGCAGCTTAGTATCCCTCGGAGAGACCCAGTACTTC. It specifies CASSLVSLGETQYF.

The chain recombines TRBV10-3 with TRBJ2-5; D may be TRBD2 (5 bases). Trimming pared 10 bases from V and 5 bases from J, leaving 20 bases between. Germline V lookup: CDR1 ENHRY, CDR2 SYGVKD. This CDR3 comprises 14 residues. The CDR3 DNA reads TGTGCCACCGCGACCCCCCGGGAAGGGGAGACCCAGTACTTC. Encoded protein: CATATPREGETQYF.

The gene calls are TRBV6-1 and TRBJ1-1; 8 bases are shared with TRBD1. Per germline, CDR1 MNHNS and CDR2 SASEGT. The CDR3 has 14 residues. The V segment lost 7 bases and the J segment 6 bases; nucleotides outside the gene matches: 10. CDR3 residues: CASKMTGDNPEAFF. The CDR3 DNA is TGTGCCAGCAAGATGACAGGGGATAACCCTGAAGCTTTCTTT.

A note on this clonotype: At one of its ends the junction is not consistent with the germline gene, which may arise from a read error. The chain uses TRBV2 and TRBJ1-4, with 9 positions matching TRBD1. Per germline, CDR1 SNHLY and CDR2 FYNNEI. This CDR3 comprises 17 residues. DNA for the CDR3: TGTGCCGGCAGTAAGGACAGGGGTCCTCCAACTAATGAAAAACTGTTTTTT. Its translation is CAGSKDRGPPTNEKLFF.

This clonotype was counted at least ten times. This chain joins TRBV10-1 and TRBJ2-1; 11 nucleotides match TRBD1. Germline V gene sequence: CDR1 WNHNN, CDR2 SYGVQD (reference sequence). This CDR3 is built from 15 residues. Trimming cost V 2 bases and J 6 bases; bases outside gene matches: 3. The CDR3 bases are TGCGCCAGCAGTGAGCCCGGGACAGGGGGCAATGAGCAGTTCTTC. Translating gives CASSEPGTGGNEQFF.

On this clonotype: Being one base from a much bigger clone, this may be a read error. The CDR3 DNA sequence: TGTGCCAGCAGTGATTTGGGCACTGAAGCTCTCTTT. This translates into CASSDLGTEALF. V gene TRBV2 combines with J gene TRBJ1-1; D unclear. Germline lookup yields CDR1 SNHLY and CDR2 FYNNEI. This CDR3 is built from 12 residues.

There are many counts of this clonotype. The chain is built from TRBV3-1 and TRBJ1-2, with D perhaps matching TRBD1 (5 bases). The CDR3 runs to 14 residues. Germline V gene data show CDR1 as LGHDT and CDR2 as YNNKEL (reference sequence). V was shortened by 0 bases and J by 7 bases, with 12 bases between the two germline ends. The CDR3 reads CASSQDVAGVGYTF. The CDR3 DNA follows: TGTGCCAGCAGCCAAGATGTGGCGGGGGTTGGCTACACCTTC.